A selection of T cell receptor beta chains follows, all from one sample in a study of blood T cell repertoires in COVID-19. Method: immunoSEQ multiplex PCR; TCRdb's copy keeps in-frame clones and lacks some. Found here are approximately 330,000 clones, roughly 89% of them singletons; the top ten hold approximately 9.9%. The sequencing sample was made of peripheral blood. The receptors shown here come from a man younger than 45 with COVID-19, enrolled during active disease. CDR3s include the opening cysteine and the closing phenylalanine or tryptophan.

v_call cdr3_aa
TRBV6-5 CASGGGQFSYEQYF
TRBV19 CASSNLVNEQFF
TRBV4-1 CASSQVVADEQYF
TRBV7-6 CASSSMRGSAGNTIYF
TRBV5-1 CASSFLSRELTNYGYTF
TRBV7-3 CASGTSGGDNEQFF
TRBV9 CASSVALAGEQETQYF
TRBV9 CASSVDPGRQETQYF
TRBV28 CASSPIQRRDTQYF
TRBV19 CASSTQTGGRGSPLHF
TRBV27 CASREYRVYNSPLHF
TRBV10-1 CASPVCHSGSIYEQYF
TRBV4-3 CASSQDWGQGETQYF
TRBV6-6 CASSWIEAGSEAFF
TRBV28 CASSSVKTRWAKNIQYF
TRBV18 CASSQGGGPLGELFF
TRBV7-3 CASSSTRAYQETQYF
TRBV6-5 CASSPRGLNTEAFF
TRBV4-1 CASSQERLAVYNEQFF
TRBV19 CASSSGSKKANTQYF
TRBV15 CATSRGGAGADTQYF
TRBV19 CASSPGPAGTDTQYF
TRBV9 CASSVVGTGPSEQYF
TRBV16 CASSLGQARTGELFF
TRBV5-4 CASSLRPGDTDTQYF
TRBV18 CASSSEGFRGYTF
TRBV14 CASSPRWQGSLAKNIQYF
TRBV19 CASSMRGSYSNQPQHF
TRBV3-1/TRBV3-2 CASSQYKAGDYGYTF
TRBV19 CATSIDRENTGELFF
TRBV29-1 CSVDLQQNTGELFF
TRBV7-2 CASSPRTRGEQYF
TRBV4-3 CASSQDRWLEQYF
TRBV10-3 CAIGTAMLSSYEQYF
TRBV30 CAWSRTGRTDTQYF
TRBV5-8 CASSETLLAGSYNEQFF
TRBV29-1 CSVVQADSYEQYF
TRBV28 CASRPTSLSETQYF
TRBV7-2 CASSTRGPHEQYF
TRBV7-2 CASSLDHRAYNEQFF
TRBV7-2 CASSFPTGYNEQFF
TRBV28 CVITQRQSYEQYF
TRBV28 CASSRQGFYEQYF
TRBV24-1 CATSDPGQVGTGELFF
TRBV7-9 CASSLTDTNTGELFF
TRBV7-3 CASSSPSGTSGRINEQFF
TRBV27 CASSLQGGEKLFF
TRBV9 CASSVTPSGEAFF
TRBV29-1 CSVATLAGGPYEQYF
TRBV3-1/TRBV3-2 CASSQLTGGSYNSPLHF
TRBV27 CASSTRPGQGSLAKNIQYF
TRBV7-2 CASNRQGLETQYF
TRBV28 CASSLQGARDYEQYF
TRBV19 CASSNQLAGGLYEQYF
TRBV7-2 CASSLPTNTGELFF
TRBV19 CASSIQGRMGQEDGELFF
TRBV24-1 CATSDGQSVYF
TRBV25-1 CASSGHGGIGSYEQYF
TRBV27 CASSRQVRTEAFF
TRBV4-2 CASSPGTSGPSTDTQYF